This T cell receptor (beta chain) was sequenced for a study of OX40 agonist ivuxolimab in advanced cancers. General study points: Some of the lowest clonal expansion was seen in partial responders at 0.1-3.0 mg/kg.

Sequencing was performed with immunoSEQ multiplex PCR; in TCRdb, only in-frame clones are kept and a portion is missing. The repertoire consists of 72,000 or so clones, with roughly 89% occurring once and the leading ten covering about an eighth. V was pared by 2 bases and J by 0 bases, with 13 bases between. This CDR3 region has 16 residues. CDR1 is ENHRY and CDR2 is SYGVKD in the germline V gene. This clone was observed once. The antigen is not known. The sequence came from an adult with an advanced solid tumor such as melanoma, head and neck, liver or kidney cancer. Material: CD4+ or CD8+ T cells sorted from blood, obtained in a trial of the OX40 agonist ivuxolimab. V and J are TRBV10-3 and TRBJ1-1; TRBD1 might be the D (6 bases). The CDR3 region is CAISEPAGAMNTEAFF. The CDR3 region has the DNA TGTGCCATCAGTGAGCCGGCGGGGGCCATGAACACTGAAGCTTTCTTT.